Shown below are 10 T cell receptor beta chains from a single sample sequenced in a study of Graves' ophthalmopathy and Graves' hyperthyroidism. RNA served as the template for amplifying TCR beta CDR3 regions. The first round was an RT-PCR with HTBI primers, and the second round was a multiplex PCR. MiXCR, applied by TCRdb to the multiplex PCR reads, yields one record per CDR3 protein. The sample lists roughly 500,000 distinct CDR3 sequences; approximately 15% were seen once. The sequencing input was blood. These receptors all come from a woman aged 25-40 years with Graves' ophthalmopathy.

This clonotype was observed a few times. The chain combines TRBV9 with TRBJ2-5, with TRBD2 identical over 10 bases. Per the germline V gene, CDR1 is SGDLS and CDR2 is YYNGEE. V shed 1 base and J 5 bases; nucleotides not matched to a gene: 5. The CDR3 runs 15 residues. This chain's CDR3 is CASSVSAGGGETQYF. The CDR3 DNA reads TGTGCCAGCAGCGTATCAGCGGGAGGGGGTGAGACCCAGTACTTC.

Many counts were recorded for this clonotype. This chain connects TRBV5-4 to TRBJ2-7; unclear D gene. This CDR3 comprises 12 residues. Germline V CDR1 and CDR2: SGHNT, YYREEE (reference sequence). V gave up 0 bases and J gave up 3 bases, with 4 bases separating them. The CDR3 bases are TGTGCCAGCAGCTTGGACCACTACGAGCAGTACTTC. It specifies CASSLDHYEQYF.

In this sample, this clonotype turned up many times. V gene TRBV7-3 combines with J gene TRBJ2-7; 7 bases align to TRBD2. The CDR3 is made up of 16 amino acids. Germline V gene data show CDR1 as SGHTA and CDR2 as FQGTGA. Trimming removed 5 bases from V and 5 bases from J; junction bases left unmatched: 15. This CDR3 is CASSTKCGGGNDEQYF. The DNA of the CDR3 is TGTGCCAGCAGCACCAAATGTGGGGGGGGAAACGACGAGCAGTACTTC.

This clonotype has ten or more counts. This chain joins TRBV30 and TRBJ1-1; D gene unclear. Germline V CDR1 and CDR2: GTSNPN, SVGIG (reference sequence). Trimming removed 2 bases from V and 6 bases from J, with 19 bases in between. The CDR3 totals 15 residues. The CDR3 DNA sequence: TGTGCCTGGAGTATCCCCTCGGGCCGGATGGCTGAAGCTTTCTTT. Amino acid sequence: CAWSIPSGRMAEAFF. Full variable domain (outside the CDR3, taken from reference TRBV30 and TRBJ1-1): SQTIHQWPATLVQPVGSPLSLECTVEGTSNPNLYWYRQAAGRGLQLLFYSVGIGQISSEVPQNLSASRPQDRQFILSSKKLLLSDSGFYLCAWSIPSGRMAEAFFGQGTRLTVV.

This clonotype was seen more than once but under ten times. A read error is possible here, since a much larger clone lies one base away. The CDR3 loop reads CASSLALAGLQETQYF. The CDR3 DNA reads as TGTGCCAGCAGCTTAGCTCTAGCGGGGCTCCAAGAGACCCAGTACTTC. V and J are TRBV11-3 and TRBJ2-5, with TRBD2 matching 9 bases. Unmatched junction bases numbered 4, after V lost 1 base and J lost 1 base. CDR3 length: 16 amino acids. Per the germline V gene, CDR1 is SGHNT and CDR2 is YENEEA.

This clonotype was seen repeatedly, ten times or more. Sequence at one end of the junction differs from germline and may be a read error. The CDR3 is CASSLDPTSGLNIKYF. The CDR3 nucleotides are TGTGCCAGCAGTTTAGACCCGACTAGCGGTTTAAACATTAAGTACTTC. The chain uses TRBV12-3 or TRBV12-4 and TRBJ2-4; TRBD2 aligns across 9 bases. This CDR3 comprises 16 residues.

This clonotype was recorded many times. CDR3 nucleotide sequence: TGCGCCAGCACTCCGGACCGGCTAGCGGGAGGGGGCGAGCAGTACTTC. As protein: CASTPDRLAGGGEQYF. The genes are TRBV5-1 and TRBJ2-7; TRBD2 matches 12 bases. V lost 6 bases to trimming and J lost 6 bases; unmatched junction nucleotides: 13. CDR3 length: 16 amino acids. In germline, CDR1 is SGHRS, CDR2 YFSETQ.

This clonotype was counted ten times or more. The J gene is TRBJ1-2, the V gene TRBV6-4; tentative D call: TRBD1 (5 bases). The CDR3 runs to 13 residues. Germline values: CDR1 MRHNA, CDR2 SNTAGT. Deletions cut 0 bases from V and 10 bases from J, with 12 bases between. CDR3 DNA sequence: TGTGCCAGCAGTGACTCGGATGGGGGTGCCTACACCTTC. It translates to CASSDSDGGAYTF.

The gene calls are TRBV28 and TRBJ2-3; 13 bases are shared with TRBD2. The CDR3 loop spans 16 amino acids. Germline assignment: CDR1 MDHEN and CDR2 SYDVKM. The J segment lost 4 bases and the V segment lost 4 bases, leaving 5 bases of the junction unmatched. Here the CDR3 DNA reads TGTGCCAGCAGTTCCACTAGCGGGGGGGCCCCAGATACGCAGTATTTT. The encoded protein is CASSSTSGGAPDTQYF.

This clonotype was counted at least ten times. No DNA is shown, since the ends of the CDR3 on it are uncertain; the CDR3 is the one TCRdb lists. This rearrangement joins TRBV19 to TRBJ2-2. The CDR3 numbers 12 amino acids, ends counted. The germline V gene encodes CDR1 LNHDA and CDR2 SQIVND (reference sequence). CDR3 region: CYRCRTTGELFF.